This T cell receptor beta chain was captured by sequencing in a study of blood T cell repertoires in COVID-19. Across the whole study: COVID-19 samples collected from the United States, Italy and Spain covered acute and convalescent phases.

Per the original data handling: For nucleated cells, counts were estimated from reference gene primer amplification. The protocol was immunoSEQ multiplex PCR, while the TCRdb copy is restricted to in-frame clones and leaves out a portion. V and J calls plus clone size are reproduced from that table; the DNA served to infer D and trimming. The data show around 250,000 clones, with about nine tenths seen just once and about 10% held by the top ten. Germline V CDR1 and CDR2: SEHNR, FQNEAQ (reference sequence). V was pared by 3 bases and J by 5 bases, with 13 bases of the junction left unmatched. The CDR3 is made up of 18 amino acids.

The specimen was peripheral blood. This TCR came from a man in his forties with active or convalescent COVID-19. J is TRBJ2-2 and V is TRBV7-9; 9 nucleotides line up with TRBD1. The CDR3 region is CASSLSLLVTGGTGELFF. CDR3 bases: TGTGCCAGCAGCTTGAGCCTGCTAGTGACAGGGGGTACCGGGGAGCTGTTTTTT.